Each of the 21 T cell receptor beta chains below was sequenced from the same sample in a study of T-cell memory formation after mild COVID-19. In TCRdb, the 5' RACE reads were re-called with MiXCR into one record per CDR3 protein. The data show around 390,000 distinct CDR3 sequences, about a sixth seen once. Sequencing used PBMCs or a T cell subset sorted from them (not recorded which). All receptors come from a man aged 18-30 years who had mild COVID-19 (a few samples of this study predate the infection). Cell type and time point are not known.

The chain combines TRBV9 with TRBJ2-6; no firm D call. The CDR3 covers 15 residues. The V end was cut by 1 base, the J end by 0 bases, with 5 bases between. Germline CDR1 SGDLS, CDR2 YYNGEE. The DNA of the CDR3 is TGTGCCAGCAGCGTATTCTACTCTGGGGCCAACGTCCTGACTTTC. Protein sequence: CASSVFYSGANVLTF.

This sequence joins TRBV4-2 and TRBJ2-2, with TRBD2 as a possible D gene (7 bases). The CDR3 spans 15 residues. The V and J ends lost 0 bases and 5 bases respectively, with 10 bases between them. The V gene's germline CDR1 is LGHNA and CDR2 YNFKEQ. CDR3 DNA sequence: TGTGCCAGCAGCCAAGAACGGGGGGCAACCGGGGAGCTGTTTTTT. Protein: CASSQERGATGELFF.

The chain employs TRBV7-9 and TRBJ1-2; D may be TRBD1 (5 bases). Germline V gene lookup returns CDR1 SEHNR and CDR2 FQNEAQ (reference sequence). CDR3 size: 15 residues. V was trimmed by 5 bases and J by 4 bases, leaving 17 bases between them. The CDR3 loop reads CASSRDLTAIYGYTF. The CDR3 DNA reads TGTGCCAGCAGCCGAGATTTGACAGCGATCTATGGCTACACCTTC.

The V call is TRBV7-2, the J call TRBJ2-1; TRBD2 is a possible D gene (6 bases). Trimming removed 4 bases at V and 5 bases at J, with 9 bases between. The CDR3 loop spans 13 amino acids. Germline values: CDR1 SGHTA, CDR2 FQGNSA. CDR3 DNA sequence: TGTGCCAGCAGCTCGACTAGAGACAATGAGCAGTTCTTC. The encoded protein is CASSSTRDNEQFF.

This clonotype has more than one count but fewer than ten. This rearrangement joins TRBV4-3 to TRBJ2-7, with TRBD1 identical over 8 bases. Per germline, CDR1 LGHNA and CDR2 YSLEER. The CDR3 sequence is 15 residues long. The V segment lost 1 base and the J segment 4 bases; nucleotides outside the gene matches: 6. CDR3: CASSQGLDREYEQYF. In DNA form, the CDR3 reads TGCGCCAGCAGCCAAGGGTTGGACAGGGAATACGAGCAGTACTTC.

This clonotype was counted ten times or more. The chain employs TRBV29-1 and TRBJ2-6; possible D gene TRBD1, 5 bases. CDR1 is SQVTM, CDR2 ANQGSEA, per germline. This CDR3 region has 14 residues. V lost 7 bases to trimming and J lost 3 bases, with 13 bases between them. CDR3 residues: CSATAGIGANVLTF. The CDR3 DNA reads TGCAGCGCTACGGCAGGGATTGGGGCCAACGTCCTGACTTTC.

The rearrangement uses TRBV5-1 and TRBJ1-5; 9 bases match TRBD1. The CDR3 is 15 amino acids. Trimming took 4 bases from V and 6 from J; bases not matched to a gene: 8. Germline V CDR1 and CDR2: SGHRS, YFSETQ. For the CDR3, the DNA is TGCGCCAGCAGCGCCGGGACAGGGTCTAGTCAGCCCCAGCATTTT. Protein product: CASSAGTGSSQPQHF.

The chain uses TRBV7-8 and TRBJ1-2, with 7 bases that match TRBD1. J gave up 8 bases and V 1 base, and 16 bases lay outside the gene matches. The CDR3 covers 17 residues. Germline values: CDR1 SGHVS, CDR2 FQNEAQ. CDR3 in amino acids: CASSLVGTAKIYGGYTF. In DNA, the CDR3 is TGTGCCAGCAGCTTAGTCGGGACAGCTAAGATATATGGGGGCTACACCTTC.

V is TRBV3-1 and J is TRBJ1-3; perhaps TRBD1 as D (5 bases). Per the germline V gene, CDR1 is LGHDT and CDR2 is YNNKEL (reference sequence). The CDR3 is made up of 14 amino acids. Deletions cut 3 bases from V and 0 bases from J, with 6 bases between. The CDR3 here is CASSQRGSGNTIYF. The DNA for the CDR3 is TGTGCCAGCAGCCAGAGGGGCTCTGGAAACACCATATATTTT. The whole variable domain, filled in from reference TRBV3-1 and TRBJ1-3, reads DTAVSQTPKYLVTQMGNDKSIKCEQNLGHDTMYWYKQDSKKFLKIMFSYNNKELIINETVPNRFSPKSPDKAHLNLHINSLELGDSAVYFCASSQRGSGNTIYFGEGSWLTVV.

This clonotype has only a few counts. This sequence joins TRBV7-2 and TRBJ2-1; 9 nucleotides match TRBD2. The CDR3 runs 17 residues. V shed 4 bases and J 4 bases; nucleotides not matched to a gene: 11. Germline V CDR1 and CDR2: SGHTA, FQGNSA. The CDR3 is CASSSSLERGVYNEQFF. In DNA, the CDR3 is TGTGCCAGCAGCTCTTCCCTGGAGCGGGGGGTTTACAATGAGCAGTTCTTC.

There are many counts of this clonotype. The CDR3 loop reads CASSQDERAGDTQYF. The DNA of the CDR3 is TGCGCCAGCAGCCAAGACGAGAGGGCCGGGGATACGCAGTATTTT. The chain carries TRBV4-3 and TRBJ2-3, with D possibly being TRBD2 (5 bases). The V end was cut by 0 bases, the J end by 6 bases, with 13 bases between. This CDR3 comprises 15 residues. Germline V gene lookup returns CDR1 LGHNA and CDR2 YSLEER.

The rearrangement joins TRBV12-3 or TRBV12-4 to TRBJ1-5; weak D call: TRBD1 (6 bases). The CDR3 totals 15 residues. V lost 6 bases and J lost 3, with 15 bases in between. CDR3 coding DNA: TGTGCCAGCAGCCTGAAGGACAGCCACAATCAGCCCCAGCATTTT. As protein: CASSLKDSHNQPQHF.

This chain joins TRBV4-1 and TRBJ1-1; tentative D call: TRBD1 (5 bases). The CDR3 sequence is 15 residues long. In germline, CDR1 is MGHRA, CDR2 YSYEKL. V gave up 4 bases and J gave up 0 bases, with 12 bases separating them. This CDR3 reads CASSLQGVLNTEAFF. CDR3 coding DNA: TGCGCCAGCAGCCTGCAGGGAGTACTGAACACTGAAGCTTTCTTT.

CDR3 loop: CASSEALGVGQPQHF. CDR3 nucleotide sequence: TGTGCCAGCAGTGAAGCGCTTGGGGTGGGACAGCCCCAGCATTTT. The chain couples TRBV2 to TRBJ1-5; D is undetermined. The CDR3 length is 15 residues. CDR1 is SNHLY and CDR2 is FYNNEI in the germline V gene. V shed 0 bases and J shed 7 bases, with 13 bases lying between them.

The chain has TRBV7-9 and TRBJ2-6, with D unresolved. The CDR3 runs 19 residues. The germline V gene has CDR1 SEHNR and CDR2 FQNEAQ (reference sequence). The V end lost 1 base, the J end lost 0 bases, and 16 bases lay between the germline ends. The CDR3 is CASSLVPGRKSSGANVLTF. The DNA for the CDR3 is TGTGCCAGCAGCTTAGTACCCGGCAGGAAAAGCTCTGGGGCCAACGTCCTGACTTTC.

This clonotype occurred many times. Written as DNA, the CDR3 is TGTGCCAGCAGCTTAGTAGCCGGGGAAGGCTACACCTTC. This translates into CASSLVAGEGYTF. The J gene is TRBJ1-2, the V gene TRBV11-2; no definite D call. Germline V gene data show CDR1 as SGHAT and CDR2 as FQNNGV. Trimming shortened V by 1 base and J by 8 bases, and 11 bases separated the two germline ends. The CDR3 spans 13 residues.

This clonotype turned up a few times. V and J are TRBV5-1 and TRBJ2-5, with 8 bases identical to TRBD2. Germline CDR1 and CDR2: SGHRS and YFSETQ. This CDR3 comprises 14 residues. V was clipped by 0 bases and J by 5 bases; unmatched bases: 3. The CDR3: CASSLDTGGETQYF. The CDR3 region has the DNA TGCGCCAGCAGCTTGGATACGGGGGGGGAGACCCAGTACTTC.

This clonotype turned up a few times. The CDR3: CASSLEGGRQETQYF. The DNA of the CDR3 is TGCGCCAGCAGCTTGGAGGGGGGCCGACAAGAGACCCAGTACTTC. The chain joins TRBV5-1 to TRBJ2-5; D is possibly TRBD1 or TRBD2 (6 bases each). The ends were cut back, 0 bases at V and 2 bases at J, with 11 bases in the middle. Germline lookup yields CDR1 SGHRS and CDR2 YFSETQ. The CDR3 has 15 amino acids.

This chain connects TRBV6-5 to TRBJ1-4, with D possibly matching TRBD1 (5 bases). CDR3 length: 15 residues. The V gene lost 5 bases and the J gene lost 8 bases, with 18 bases spanning the gap. Germline CDR1 reads MNHEY; CDR2 reads SVGAGI. CDR3 coding DNA: TGTGCCAGCAGTGGGTCGGGACTCTGGAGGGAAAAACTGTTTTTT. Residues: CASSGSGLWREKLFF.

The chain is built from TRBV4-2 and TRBJ2-4; D is unresolved. Germline-derived CDR1 and CDR2 are LGHNA and YNFKEQ. The CDR3 spans 16 residues. V lost 0 bases and J lost 0, with 9 bases in between. The CDR3 nucleotides read TGTGCCAGCAGCCAAGAGTGGACCGTAGCCAAAAACATTCAGTACTTC. Its protein is CASSQEWTVAKNIQYF.

The rearrangement joins TRBV18 to TRBJ2-7, with TRBD2 as a possible D gene (5 bases). Germline V gives CDR1 KGHSH, CDR2 LQKENI. There are 13 residues in the CDR3. V shed 3 bases and J shed 7 bases, with 13 bases lying between them. CDR3 DNA sequence: TGTGCCAGCTCACCGCCTTCAACGGGGGAGCAGTACTTC. Protein product: CASSPPSTGEQYF.